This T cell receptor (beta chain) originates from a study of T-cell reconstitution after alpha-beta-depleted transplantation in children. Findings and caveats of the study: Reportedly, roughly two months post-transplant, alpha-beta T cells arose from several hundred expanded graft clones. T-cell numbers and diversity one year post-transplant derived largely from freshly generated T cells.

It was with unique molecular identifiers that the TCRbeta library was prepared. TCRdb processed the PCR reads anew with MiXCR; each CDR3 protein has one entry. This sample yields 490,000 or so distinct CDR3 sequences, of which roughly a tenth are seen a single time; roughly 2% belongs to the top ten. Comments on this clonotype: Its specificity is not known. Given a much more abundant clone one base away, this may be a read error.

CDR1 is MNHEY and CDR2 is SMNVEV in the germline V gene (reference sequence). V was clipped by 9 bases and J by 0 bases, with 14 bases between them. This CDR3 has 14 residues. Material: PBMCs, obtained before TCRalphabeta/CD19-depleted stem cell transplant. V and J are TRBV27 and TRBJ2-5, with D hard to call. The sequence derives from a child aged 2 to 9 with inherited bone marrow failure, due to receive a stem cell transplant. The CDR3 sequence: CASTAARNQETQYF. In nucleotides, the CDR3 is TGTGCCAGTACGGCAGCGAGAAACCAAGAGACCCAGTACTTC.